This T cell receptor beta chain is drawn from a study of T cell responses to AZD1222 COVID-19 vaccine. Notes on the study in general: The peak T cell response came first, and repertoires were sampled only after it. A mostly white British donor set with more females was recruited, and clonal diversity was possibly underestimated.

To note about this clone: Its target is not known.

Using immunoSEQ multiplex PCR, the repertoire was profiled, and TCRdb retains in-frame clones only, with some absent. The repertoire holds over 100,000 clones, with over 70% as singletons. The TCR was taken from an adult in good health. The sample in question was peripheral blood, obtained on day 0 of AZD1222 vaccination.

CDR3 in DNA: TGTGCCAGTAGGAGAGGTCACTCTGGGGCCAACGTCCTGACTTTC. Amino acids: CASRRGHSGANVLTF. The chain is built from TRBV19 and TRBJ2-6; D not certain. The CDR3 is made up of 15 amino acids. Germline assignment: CDR1 LNHDA and CDR2 SQIVND (reference sequence). V was clipped by 6 bases and J by 0 bases, with 9 bases between them.